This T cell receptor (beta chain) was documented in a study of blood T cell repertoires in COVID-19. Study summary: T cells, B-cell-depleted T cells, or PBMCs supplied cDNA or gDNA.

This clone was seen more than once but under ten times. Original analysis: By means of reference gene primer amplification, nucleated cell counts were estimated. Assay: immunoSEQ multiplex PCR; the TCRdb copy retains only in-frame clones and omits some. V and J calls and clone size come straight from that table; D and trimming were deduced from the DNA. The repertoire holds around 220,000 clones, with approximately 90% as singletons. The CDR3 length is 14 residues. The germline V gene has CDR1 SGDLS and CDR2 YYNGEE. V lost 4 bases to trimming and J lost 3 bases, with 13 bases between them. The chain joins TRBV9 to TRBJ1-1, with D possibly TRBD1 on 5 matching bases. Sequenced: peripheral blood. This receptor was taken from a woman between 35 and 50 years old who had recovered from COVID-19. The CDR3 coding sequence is TGTGCCAGCAGCTTTAGTCCGGGGGACACTGAAGCTTTCTTT. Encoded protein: CASSFSPGDTEAFF.